This passage covers 16 T cell receptor beta chains from one sample sequenced in a study of blood T cells in healthy people across ages. Sample-barcoded 5' priming and a J-beta primer mix drove a second PCR of about 7 to 11 cycles. TCRdb fed the 5' RACE reads into MiXCR, producing one record per CDR3 protein. The sample holds 1.5 million to 1.9 million distinct CDR3 sequences; 42% are singletons and the top ten take approximately 4%. The sequencing sample was made of blood. Receptors were obtained from a woman aged 18-29 years in good health.

This clonotype has just a few counts. The chain is built from TRBV5-8 and TRBJ2-1, with a tentative D call TRBD2 (5 bases). This CDR3 comprises 12 residues. The germline V gene has CDR1 SGHTS and CDR2 YDEGEE. With 6 bases removed from V and 9 bases from J, the gap between germline ends came to 13 bases. The DNA for the CDR3 is TGTGCCAGCACGCCACTAGGAGCTGAGCAGTTCTTC. Residues: CASTPLGAEQFF.

Of note for this clonotype: A much larger clone differs by one base, so this may be a read error. V is TRBV5-1 and J is TRBJ2-5, with D possibly TRBD2 on 5 matching bases. Per germline, CDR1 SGHRS and CDR2 YFSETQ. The CDR3 has 14 residues. V was shortened by 2 bases and J by 0 bases, with 8 bases between the two germline ends. The CDR3 DNA sequence: TGCGCCAGCAGCTTCGGGGAGTACCAAGAGACCCAGTACTTC. This codes for CASSFGEYQETQYF.

Only a few counts were recorded for this clonotype. The rearrangement links TRBV7-6 to TRBJ1-1; D gene ambiguous. The V end lost 4 bases, the J end lost 7 bases, and 10 bases lay between the germline ends. Germline CDR1 and CDR2: SGHVS and FNYEAQ. This CDR3 is built from 12 residues. The CDR3 reads CASSSGSGEAFF. The CDR3 nucleotides are TGTGCCAGCAGCTCAGGATCAGGTGAAGCTTTCTTT.

This clonotype was observed a few times. This chain uses TRBV12-3 or TRBV12-4 with TRBJ2-5; unclear D gene. The V end was cut by 5 bases, the J end by 4 bases, with 14 bases between. This CDR3 is 14 amino acids long. The CDR3 reads CASSPTLGLETQYF. CDR3 DNA: TGTGCCAGCAGTCCAACTCTGGGGTTAGAGACCCAGTACTTC.

The chain uses TRBV12-3 or TRBV12-4 and TRBJ2-4, with 7 bases that match TRBD2. CDR3 length equals 15 residues. V gave up 5 bases and J gave up 13 bases; unmatched junction bases: 17. The CDR3 nucleotides read TGTGCCAGCAGTCCTAGCGGAAAATCCTACAATGAGCAGTACTTC. Amino acid sequence: CASSPSGKSYNEQYF.

This clonotype has more than one count but fewer than ten. J is TRBJ2-5 and V is TRBV20-1; no clear D. The CDR3 consists of 13 residues. CDR1 is DFQATT, CDR2 SNEGSKA, per germline (reference sequence). The V end lost 0 bases, the J end lost 5 bases, and 10 bases lay between the germline ends. This CDR3 reads CSAREGPSETQYF. The CDR3 region has the DNA TGCAGTGCTAGAGAGGGCCCCTCGGAGACCCAGTACTTC.

Notes on this clonotype: Given a much more abundant clone one base away, this may be a read error. The chain recombines TRBV20-1 with TRBJ2-3; 7 nucleotides agree with TRBD1. Germline CDR1 is DFQATT and CDR2 is SNEGSKA (reference sequence). The CDR3 is 17 residues long. The CDR3 loop reads CSALTGYLRKNTDMQYF. Written as DNA, the CDR3 is TGCAGTGCTCTGACAGGGTACTTGAGGAAGAACACAGATATGCAGTATTTT.

The CDR3 nucleotides are TGTGCCAGCAGTGAGTTAGACGGGTCCTACAATGAGCAGTTCTTC. Its protein is CASSELDGSYNEQFF. The chain employs TRBV2 and TRBJ2-1; the D is unclear. V gave up 3 bases and J gave up 1 base, with 10 bases separating them. Germline values: CDR1 SNHLY, CDR2 FYNNEI. This CDR3 region has 15 residues.

This clonotype was counted only a few times. The chain employs TRBV27 and TRBJ2-1, with TRBD2 matching over 8 bases. V was clipped by 3 bases and J by 3 bases; unmatched bases: 7. CDR3 length: 16 residues. Looked up from germline, CDR1 is MNHEY and CDR2 is SMNVEV (reference sequence). The DNA of the CDR3 is TGTGCCAGCAGTTTTTTAGGGACTAGTATCTACAATGAGCAGTTCTTC. Protein: CASSFLGTSIYNEQFF.

This clonotype turned up a few times. This chain joins TRBV20-1 and TRBJ2-7; 9 nucleotides line up with TRBD2. V trimming: 2 bases; J trimming: 3 bases; junction bases outside the gene matches: 5. The CDR3 covers 14 residues. Germline loops: CDR1 DFQATT, CDR2 SNEGSKA (reference sequence). This chain's CDR3 is CSARKPSGDYEQYF. The DNA of the CDR3 is TGCAGTGCTAGAAAGCCTAGCGGGGACTACGAGCAGTACTTC.

The J gene is TRBJ1-5, the V gene TRBV29-1; 7 bases fit TRBD1. The junction had 8 bases not matched to a gene; V was cut back by 5 bases and J by 7 bases. CDR1 and CDR2 (germline): SQVTM, ANQGSEA. The CDR3 has 13 residues. The CDR3 sequence is CSVTDREDQPQHF. CDR3 sequence (DNA): TGCAGCGTTACCGACAGGGAGGACCAGCCCCAGCATTTT. Full variable domain (outside the CDR3, taken from reference TRBV29-1 and TRBJ1-5): SAVISQKPSRDICQRGTSLTIQCQVDSQVTMMFWYRQQPGQSLTLIATANQGSEATYESGFVIDKFPISRPNLTFSTLTVSNMSPEDSSIYLCSVTDREDQPQHFGDGTRLSIL.

This clonotype was counted ten times or more. This rearrangement joins TRBV4-2 to TRBJ2-7; 11 bases line up with TRBD2. The CDR3 has 17 amino acids. Germline V lookup: CDR1 LGHNA, CDR2 YNFKEQ. J was trimmed by 0 bases and V by 4 bases; bases with no gene match: 8. CDR3 sequence reads: CASSRETSGTLSYEQYF. The CDR3 DNA sequence: TGTGCCAGCAGCCGAGAGACTAGCGGGACCCTCTCCTACGAGCAGTACTTC.

The rearrangement joins TRBV25-1 to TRBJ2-5; 12 bases map to TRBD2. CDR1 and CDR2 from the germline V gene are MGHDK and SYGVNS. This CDR3 is built from 17 residues. Trimming removed 1 base from V and 6 bases from J; junction bases left unmatched: 9. The CDR3 reads CASSESATSGSLKTQYF. The DNA for the CDR3 is TGTGCCAGCAGTGAATCGGCGACTAGCGGGAGTCTGAAGACCCAGTACTTC. The variable domain in full, completed from reference TRBV25-1 and TRBJ2-5, reads EADIYQTPRYLVIGTGKKITLECSQTMGHDKMYWYQQDPGMELHLIHYSYGVNSTEKGDLSSESTVSRIRTEHFPLTLESARPSHTSQYLCASSESATSGSLKTQYFGPGTRLLVL.

Ten or more counts support this clonotype. CDR3 in DNA: TGCAGCGTAGCACTTCGCTACGAGCAGTACTTC. Its protein product is CSVALRYEQYF. The V and J genes are TRBV29-1 and TRBJ2-7; D remains ambiguous. The V and J ends lost 6 bases and 3 bases respectively, with 9 bases between them. Germline V gene sequence: CDR1 SQVTM, CDR2 ANQGSEA. The CDR3 contains 11 residues.

The genes are TRBV5-4 and TRBJ2-5; D is undetermined. V was pared by 1 base and J by 2 bases, with 9 bases between. The germline gives CDR1 SGHNT, CDR2 YYREEE (reference sequence). The CDR3 sequence is 14 residues long. The CDR3 region is CASSLLESQETQYF. The CDR3, as DNA: TGTGCCAGCAGCTTGCTCGAGTCACAAGAGACCCAGTACTTC.

This sequence joins TRBV7-2 and TRBJ1-4; perhaps TRBD1 as D (5 bases). CDR1 and CDR2 (germline): SGHTA, FQGNSA. CDR3 length: 15 amino acids. V lost 5 bases to trimming and J lost 2 bases, with 12 bases between them. CDR3 bases: TGTGCCAGCAGCATCCAGGGAGGGACTAATGAAAAACTGTTTTTT. Translated, it gives CASSIQGGTNEKLFF.